This TCR beta chain was sequenced for a study of OX40 agonist ivuxolimab in advanced cancers. Context from the whole study: Ivuxolimab was a fully human IgG2 agonistic monoclonal antibody targeting the costimulatory receptor OX40 (CD134). Intravenous ivuxolimab was administered to patients every 2 weeks at six dose levels: 0.01, 0.1, 0.3, 1.5, 3 and 10 mg/kg. Among the roughly 54 dose-escalation patients, some 20 had hepatocellular carcinoma, 15 or so melanoma, 9 renal cell carcinoma and 9 head and neck cancer. A male proportion of roughly 80% and a mean age of roughly 55 years, ranging from about 20 to 85, were recorded for the dose-escalation cohort. Prior anti-PD-1, anti-PD-L1 or anti-CTLA-4 therapy was permitted, and 40% to 50% of dose-escalation patients had received checkpoint inhibitors. Partial responses occurred in three dose-escalation patients, of whom one had hepatocellular carcinoma and two had cutaneous melanoma. Peripheral TCRbeta sequencing was intended to test whether TCR sequence diversity was altered and clonal T-cell expansion was caused by ivuxolimab. The paper describes the monotherapy dose-escalation part (N = 52 patients) of the phase I trial of ivuxolimab. Results the study describes overall, beyond this receptor: The antigen specificity of the clonally expanded peripheral T cells was not determined. Low levels of normalized T-cell clonal expansion were also seen in some patients who did not respond. At doses of 0.1 to 3.0 mg/kg, clonal expansion of both CD4+ and CD8+ T cells in blood was seen between baseline and week 6. After ivuxolimab, expanded clones were on average more numerous among CD8+ T cells than among CD4+ T cells. In the 0.1-3.0 mg/kg groups, partial responders had among the lowest normalized peripheral clonal expansion, particularly in CD8+ T cells.

As to this clone: Its antigen target is currently unknown. No per-base quality is available; no much larger clone lies one base away.

The trial excluded patients who had a history of autoimmune disease or who were on systemic immunosuppression. Peripheral blood for TCR sequencing was drawn from every dose cohort at baseline, at cycle 4 day 1 and at cycle 7 day 1. The samples were taken from a phase I, first-in-human, multicenter, open-label dose-escalation trial of ivuxolimab. Adults with locally advanced or metastatic melanoma, renal cell carcinoma, hepatocellular carcinoma or head and neck squamous cell carcinoma were enrolled in the trial. Before TCR sequencing, CD4+ T cells and CD8+ T cells were sorted from peripheral blood as separate populations. For sequencing of the TCRbeta CDR3 region, genomic DNA was extracted from the sorted cells. The immunoSEQ Assay was used to sequence the TCRbeta CDR3 regions. The table comes from immuneACCESS by way of TCRdb, which keeps in-frame sequences with V and J called. Part of the clones is missing from these tables; in studies checked, under half for an unresolved V gene and the rest for unknown reasons. The table for this sample lists under 25,000 clones; 74% of them were counted only once. The ten largest account for 33% of the sample.

The germline V gene yields MNHEY for CDR1 and SVGAGI for CDR2. The CDR3 measures 14 amino acids from cysteine to phenylalanine. Only CDR3 DNA remains: 42 bases, in frame from the first base. Trimming takes 5 bases off V and 5 bases off J; junction bases not matched to a gene: 6. The rearrangement combines TRBV6-5 with TRBJ1-5; 7 of the junction bases match TRBD1. The TCR comes from an adult with an advanced solid tumor such as melanoma, head and neck, liver or kidney cancer. The source was CD4+ or CD8+ T cells sorted from blood, collected in a trial of the OX40 agonist ivuxolimab. The DNA reads as follows: TGTGCCAGCAGTAACAGGGGAATGGATCAGCCCCAGCATTTT. Its product reads: CASSNRGMDQPQHF.